The 29 T cell receptor beta chains below were found in one sample sequenced in a study of T cell changes during pregnancy in multiple sclerosis. Libraries were prepared by immunoSEQ multiplex PCR; TCRdb keeps only in-frame clonotypes and omits some of them. The table has some 80,000 clones, about 91% seen once; the top ten hold more than 1.4%. The sample in question was peripheral blood, obtained before pregnancy. The receptor source for this set is a female donor with multiple sclerosis, enrolled in a pregnancy study.

This clone was seen a handful of times. V is TRBV27 and J is TRBJ1-5; weak D call: TRBD1 (5 bases). V gave up 3 bases and J gave up 4 bases, with 10 bases separating them. The CDR3 has 14 residues. Per the germline V gene, CDR1 is MNHEY and CDR2 is SMNVEV (reference sequence). For the CDR3, the DNA is TGTGCCAGCAGTTTTGTTGGGGCAAATCAGCCCCAGCATTTT. It codes for CASSFVGANQPQHF.

V gene TRBV30 combines with J gene TRBJ1-5, with a weak D call TRBD1 (6 bases). The CDR3 has 13 amino acids. Deletions cut 5 bases from V and 7 bases from J, with 15 bases between. From germline, CDR1 is GTSNPN and CDR2 SVGIG (reference sequence). CDR3 DNA sequence: TGTGCCTGGGCCAGTGCAGGACAGCAGCCCCAGCATTTT. It codes for CAWASAGQQPQHF.

V gene TRBV18 combines with J gene TRBJ2-2, with a possible D match to TRBD1 (5 bases). CDR3 length: 15 amino acids. Trimming pared 3 bases from V and 3 bases from J, leaving 11 bases between. In germline, CDR1 is KGHSH, CDR2 LQKENI. The chain's CDR3 is CASSPPSGYTGELFF. CDR3 nucleotides: TGTGCCAGCTCACCTCCCTCAGGGTACACCGGGGAGCTGTTTTTT.

The chain is built from TRBV7-6 and TRBJ2-1; perhaps TRBD2 as D (5 bases). The CDR3 loop spans 16 amino acids. Germline V lookup: CDR1 SGHVS, CDR2 FNYEAQ. The germline V and J ends were trimmed by 1 base and 5 bases, with 15 bases remaining between them. CDR3 residues: CASSLVTGVGNNEQFF. For the CDR3, the DNA is TGTGCCAGCAGCTTAGTGACCGGGGTCGGGAACAATGAGCAGTTCTTC. The whole variable domain, filled in from reference TRBV7-6 and TRBJ2-1, reads GAGVSQSPRYKVTKRGQDVALRCDPISGHVSLYWYRQALGQGPEFLTYFNYEAQQDKSGLPNDRFSAERPEGSISTLTIQRTEQRDSAMYRCASSLVTGVGNNEQFFGPGTRLTVL.

The V call is TRBV10-3, the J call TRBJ2-2; D is perhaps TRBD1 (6 bases). The germline gives CDR1 ENHRY, CDR2 SYGVKD. Trimming removed 6 bases at V and 0 bases at J, with 8 bases between. This CDR3 region has 14 residues. The DNA of the CDR3 is TGTGCCATCAGGGGGACATCGAACACCGGGGAGCTGTTTTTT. Translation: CAIRGTSNTGELFF.

The V gene is TRBV4-1, the J gene TRBJ2-3; D may be TRBD2 (6 bases). The CDR3 loop spans 18 amino acids. The germline V gene has CDR1 MGHRA and CDR2 YSYEKL. Trimming removed 0 bases at V and 3 bases at J, with 19 bases between. The CDR3: CASSQDKGGGVATDTQYF. As DNA, the CDR3 is TGCGCCAGCAGCCAAGATAAGGGTGGCGGGGTGGCAACAGATACGCAGTATTTT.

CDR3 residues: CASSQTSGGNTGELFF. CDR3 DNA: TGTGCCAGCAGCCAGACTAGCGGGGGGAACACCGGGGAGCTGTTTTTT. This sequence joins TRBV7-3 and TRBJ2-2; 12 nucleotides align to TRBD2. The J segment lost 1 base and the V segment lost 5 bases, leaving 2 bases of the junction unmatched. Germline V gene data show CDR1 as SGHTA and CDR2 as FQGTGA. The CDR3 extends over 16 amino acids.

This rearrangement joins TRBV11-3 to TRBJ2-5; perhaps TRBD2 as D (6 bases). The V gene lost 5 bases and the J gene lost 2 bases, with 15 bases spanning the gap. The germline gives CDR1 SGHNT, CDR2 YENEEA. CDR3 length: 15 amino acids. The CDR3, as DNA: TGTGCCAGCAGCCCACCGGAGGGCGGTCAAGAGACCCAGTACTTC. It is translated as CASSPPEGGQETQYF.

The rearrangement joins TRBV5-1 to TRBJ2-4; 9 bases fit TRBD2. Germline lookup yields CDR1 SGHRS and CDR2 YFSETQ. The CDR3 is 16 residues long. V was pared by 4 bases and J by 3 bases, with 8 bases of the junction left unmatched. The CDR3 coding sequence is TGCGCCAGCAGCGGAGCGGGGGGCAAGGGCAAAAACATTCAGTACTTC. Translating gives CASSGAGGKGKNIQYF.

This chain joins TRBV16 and TRBJ2-7; D possibly corresponds to TRBD2 (6 bases). With 1 base removed from V and 6 bases from J, the gap between germline ends came to 16 bases. The CDR3 has 15 residues. The germline CDR1 and CDR2 sequences are KGHSY and FQNENV. Here the CDR3 DNA reads TGTGCCAGCAGCCAATTGATTCCAGGGAGGTCCGAGCAGTACTTC. This sequence encodes CASSQLIPGRSEQYF.

The J gene is TRBJ1-2, the V gene TRBV5-1, with 7 nucleotides matching TRBD1. CDR3 length: 15 residues. Germline CDR1 SGHRS, CDR2 YFSETQ. With V trimmed by 4 bases and J by 6 bases, 12 bases remained unmatched. The CDR3 sequence: CASSVVGGVGNGYTF. DNA of the CDR3: TGCGCCAGCAGCGTAGTAGGGGGCGTCGGGAATGGCTACACCTTC. Looking up the rest from reference TRBV5-1 and TRBJ1-2 gives the full variable domain: KAGVTQTPRYLIKTRGQQVTLSCSPISGHRSVSWYQQTPGQGLQFLFEYFSETQRNKGNFPGRFSGRQFSNSRSEMNVSTLELGDSALYLCASSVVGGVGNGYTFGSGTRLTVV.

The chain is built from TRBV10-3 and TRBJ2-7, with 7 bases fitting TRBD1. Trimming took 5 bases from V and 0 from J; bases not matched to a gene: 7. The germline V gene has CDR1 ENHRY and CDR2 SYGVKD. The CDR3 extends over 15 amino acids. CDR3 region: CAISKGGDSSYEQYF. CDR3 nucleotide sequence: TGTGCCATCAGTAAGGGTGGGGACAGCTCCTACGAGCAGTACTTC.

This chain joins TRBV5-4 and TRBJ2-1, with 9 bases aligning to TRBD1. The CDR3 runs to 14 residues. The J segment lost 6 bases and the V segment lost 4 bases, leaving 5 bases of the junction unmatched. Looked up from germline, CDR1 is SGHNT and CDR2 is YYREEE (reference sequence). CDR3 sequence reads: CASSGPDRGNEQFF. The CDR3 DNA sequence: TGTGCCAGCAGCGGCCCGGACAGGGGCAATGAGCAGTTCTTC.

This sequence joins TRBV5-1 and TRBJ1-1; TRBD1 might be the D (5 bases). The CDR3 consists of 14 residues. Germline CDR1 reads SGHRS; CDR2 reads YFSETQ. Trimming left V 0 bases short and J 3 bases short, with 9 bases between. The CDR3 sequence: CASSLEAGDTEAFF. The CDR3 DNA follows: TGCGCCAGCAGCTTGGAGGCGGGGGACACTGAAGCTTTCTTT.

This chain connects TRBV7-9 to TRBJ1-6, with D maybe TRBD1 (5 bases). The germline gives CDR1 SEHNR, CDR2 FQNEAQ (reference sequence). The germline V and J ends were trimmed by 5 bases and 7 bases, with 12 bases remaining between them. This CDR3 spans 14 amino acids. CDR3 sequence: CASSPSQGNSPLHF. CDR3 DNA: TGTGCCAGCAGCCCAAGCCAGGGAAATTCACCCCTCCACTTT.

This chain uses TRBV5-1 with TRBJ2-7; maybe TRBD1 (5 bases). V was clipped by 4 bases and J by 2 bases, with 10 bases between them. Per germline, CDR1 SGHRS and CDR2 YFSETQ. The CDR3 is 13 residues long. CDR3 nucleotide sequence: TGCGCCAGCAGCATCGACAGCACCTACGAGCAGTACTTC. Its translation: CASSIDSTYEQYF.

The chain employs TRBV6-1 and TRBJ2-3; D remains unclear. CDR3 length equals 16 residues. Germline CDR1 and CDR2: MNHNS and SASEGT. Trimming removed 1 base at V and 5 bases at J, with 16 bases between. The CDR3 region has the DNA TGTGCCAGCAGTGAAGATCCTTGGGCCACGGAAGATACGCAGTATTTT. Its translation is CASSEDPWATEDTQYF.

CDR3 sequence: CASNLEAFF. Here the CDR3 DNA reads TGTGCCAGCAACCTAGAAGCTTTCTTT. V and J are TRBV21-1 and TRBJ1-1. TRBV21-1 is noted as a pseudogene. The CDR3 length is 9 residues.

The gene calls are TRBV29-1 and TRBJ1-1, with no clear D. From germline, CDR1 is SQVTM and CDR2 ANQGSEA. The CDR3 length is 12 residues. The V end was cut by 2 bases, the J end by 2 bases, with 6 bases between. Here the CDR3 DNA reads TGCAGCGTTGAAAACAGCAACACTGAAGCTTTCTTT. This encodes CSVENSNTEAFF. The whole variable domain, filled in from reference TRBV29-1 and TRBJ1-1, reads SAVISQKPSRDICQRGTSLTIQCQVDSQVTMMFWYRQQPGQSLTLIATANQGSEATYESGFVIDKFPISRPNLTFSTLTVSNMSPEDSSIYLCSVENSNTEAFFGQGTRLTVV.

This rearrangement joins TRBV10-3 to TRBJ1-3; 8 positions match TRBD1. CDR1 is ENHRY and CDR2 is SYGVKD in the germline V gene. Trimming at V came to 11 bases and at J to 2 bases, leaving 14 bases not matched to a gene. CDR3 length equals 16 residues. CDR3 nucleotides: TGTGCCGCCAGTATGACACAGGACAGGGCTGGAAACACCATATATTTT. Amino acid sequence: CAASMTQDRAGNTIYF.

The chain uses TRBV7-3 and TRBJ2-5, with 8 bases identical to TRBD1. Germline V gene sequence: CDR1 SGHTA, CDR2 FQGTGA. Trimming removed 2 bases from V and 2 bases from J; junction bases left unmatched: 1. The CDR3 is made up of 14 amino acids. The CDR3 DNA reads as TGTGCCAGCAGCTTAGGACAGGGACAAGAGACCCAGTACTTC. This encodes CASSLGQGQETQYF. The entire variable domain, with the rest obtained from reference TRBV7-3 and TRBJ2-5, is as follows: GAGVSQTPSNKVTEKGKYVELRCDPISGHTALYWYRQSLGQGPEFLIYFQGTGAADDSGLPNDRFFAVRPEGSVSTLKIQRTERGDSAVYLCASSLGQGQETQYFGPGTRLLVL.

The chain combines TRBV6-1 with TRBJ2-2, with D possibly matching TRBD2 (5 bases). Germline V gene data show CDR1 as MNHNS and CDR2 as SASEGT. The CDR3 has 16 amino acids. V was pared by 0 bases and J by 5 bases, with 13 bases between. The CDR3 reads CASSEARLGGTGELFF. The CDR3 nucleotides are TGTGCCAGCAGTGAAGCGCGGTTAGGAGGAACCGGGGAGCTGTTTTTT.

This clone has only one observation. The chain has TRBV19 and TRBJ1-2; D is possibly TRBD1 (5 bases). Germline loops: CDR1 LNHDA, CDR2 SQIVND (reference sequence). V was cut by 9 bases and J by 4 bases, with 15 bases left in between. The CDR3 has 13 amino acids. As DNA, the CDR3 is TGTGCCAGCTCCCCCGTAGGGGTCTATGGCTACACCTTC. Translation: CASSPVGVYGYTF.

This rearrangement joins TRBV13 to TRBJ2-7; D is possibly TRBD1 (6 bases). The CDR3 runs to 13 residues. The germline V and J ends were trimmed by 10 bases and 2 bases, with 15 bases remaining between them. Germline V gene data show CDR1 as PRHDT and CDR2 as FYEKMQ (reference sequence). The CDR3 DNA sequence: TGTGCCACAAAAGTACAGGGCCCCTACGAGCAGTACTTC. Protein sequence: CATKVQGPYEQYF.

V and J are TRBV13 and TRBJ2-3, with D hard to call. Germline CDR1 and CDR2: PRHDT and FYEKMQ (reference sequence). Trimming cost V 5 bases and J 6 bases, with 15 bases left between them. This CDR3 is built from 14 residues. CDR3 DNA: TGTGCCAGCAGCGCCCCGCGGTCCTGGGATACGCAGTATTTT. Translated, it gives CASSAPRSWDTQYF.

The J gene is TRBJ2-1, the V gene TRBV27, with D possibly TRBD2 on 5 matching bases. The CDR3 contains 14 residues. V lost 7 bases, J lost 9 bases, and 19 bases lay in between. The V gene's germline CDR1 is MNHEY and CDR2 SMNVEV (reference sequence). CDR3 protein: CASKIGPTEGEQFF. CDR3 nucleotides: TGTGCCAGCAAAATAGGGCCTACAGAGGGTGAGCAGTTCTTC.

This chain connects TRBV25-1 to TRBJ1-4; D not resolved. Trimming pared 1 base from V and 12 bases from J, leaving 9 bases between. Germline V gene lookup returns CDR1 MGHDK and CDR2 SYGVNS. CDR3 length: 12 residues. The CDR3 sequence is CASSEFNGELFF. CDR3 nucleotides: TGTGCCAGCAGTGAATTTAACGGGGAACTGTTTTTT.

The chain carries TRBV25-1 and TRBJ2-3, with 9 bases matching TRBD1. The CDR3 runs 16 residues. CDR1 is MGHDK and CDR2 is SYGVNS in the germline V gene. With V trimmed by 2 bases and J by 4 bases, 7 bases remained unmatched. For the CDR3, the DNA is TGTGCCAGCAGTGAAGAAAGGACAGGGGTGTCAGATACGCAGTATTTT. As protein: CASSEERTGVSDTQYF.

The V call is TRBV30, the J call TRBJ2-1; D is possibly TRBD2 (7 bases). The length of the CDR3 is 15 residues. Per germline, CDR1 GTSNPN and CDR2 SVGIG (reference sequence). V dropped 2 bases and J dropped 4 bases, with 15 bases sitting between them. CDR3 in amino acids: CAWSWRGGVYNEQFF. Written as DNA, the CDR3 is TGTGCCTGGAGTTGGAGGGGGGGGGTGTACAATGAGCAGTTCTTC.